The rows below give T cell receptor beta chains drawn from one sample of a study of T-cell memory formation after mild COVID-19. TCRdb re-derived calls from the 5' RACE reads in MiXCR, one entry per CDR3 protein. The repertoire consists of around 300,000 distinct CDR3 sequences, with 19% occurring once and the leading ten covering 20% to 25%. Sequencing was done on a sample of PBMCs or a T cell subset sorted from them (not recorded which). All receptors come from a man younger than 35 who had mild COVID-19 (a few samples of this study predate the infection). Cell type and time point are not known. Each CDR3 is given without its conserved first and last residue. Size is stated for part of the rows, as once, few or many counts, or as a class when the clone is expanded.

size	V	J	CDR3
NA	TRBV7-9	TRBJ2-3	ASSWISGGDTQY
few	TRBV4-2	TRBJ1-6	ASSQGPGGISPLH
few	TRBV30	TRBJ1-1	AWSRGWTEAF
few	TRBV6-2/TRBV6-3	TRBJ2-1	ARDAREQF
NA	TRBV2	TRBJ2-5	ASSPGTGPQETQY
once	TRBV4-1	TRBJ1-1	ASSLGQGVPNTEAF
many	TRBV5-1	TRBJ2-1	ASSPTSGGLNEQF
NA	TRBV6-2/TRBV6-3	TRBJ1-5	ASSPRASASNQPQH
NA	TRBV19	TRBJ1-5	ASSRNRAQH
NA	TRBV6-5	TRBJ2-2	ASSRTSGLTYNTGELF
few	TRBV20-1	TRBJ1-2	SASPQGVEGYT
few	TRBV12-3/TRBV12-4	TRBJ1-2	ASSLAQNTGINYGYT
NA	TRBV7-2	TRBJ1-5	ASSLPGPNQPQH
NA	TRBV7-3	TRBJ1-1	ASSLGGAATEAF
NA	TRBV18	TRBJ1-3	ASSPSGRTSGNTIY
NA	TRBV29-1	TRBJ1-2	SVAVRNYGYT
many	TRBV5-6	TRBJ2-1	ASSPRGDEQF
NA	TRBV6-5	TRBJ1-5	ASSYDGDQPQH
NA	TRBV6-5	TRBJ2-3	ASSYTGLALRGTDTQY
NA	TRBV3-1	TRBJ2-2	ASQKSSGELF
few	TRBV10-3	TRBJ2-1	AIKTGGYNEQF
few	TRBV7-2	TRBJ2-3	ASSSQRIDRVPDTQY
few	TRBV9	TRBJ2-3	ASSLDLDVSFSTDTQY
few	TRBV5-1	TRBJ2-3	ASALQGLAGVWDTQY
NA	TRBV27	TRBJ1-2	ASRQTGGTVRVFGGYT
NA	TRBV6-4	TRBJ2-3	ASSLNVGPDTQY
few	TRBV11-2	TRBJ2-7	ASSPGQGNRQQY
few	TRBV20-1	TRBJ1-1	SAFLTANTEAF
few	TRBV11-1	TRBJ2-5	ASSLDRFGETQY
NA	TRBV7-2	TRBJ1-6	ASSFSRPDFSYNSPLH
few	TRBV11-3	TRBJ2-2	ASSGLTNTGELF
few	TRBV20-1	TRBJ2-7	SAREEGQGVSEQY
NA	TRBV2	TRBJ2-2	ASRGVNTGELF
NA	TRBV6-1	TRBJ2-3	ASSDPGTGAATQY
NA	TRBV20-1	TRBJ1-6	SANGGSLYNSPLH
few	TRBV3-1	TRBJ2-3	ASSLSPQRGGTDTQY
NA	TRBV7-2	TRBJ2-5	ASSSGSRGTQY
NA	TRBV2	TRBJ1-2	ASKIGAGNYGYT
NA	TRBV18	TRBJ1-4	ASSRGLWANEKLF
NA	TRBV4-2	TRBJ2-2	ASSQAVGELF
few	TRBV5-1	TRBJ2-2	ASSYRTSLNTGELF
NA	TRBV7-2	TRBJ1-3	ASSTGTGNTIY
NA	TRBV6-6	TRBJ2-7	ASTHANSYEQY
few	TRBV7-9	TRBJ1-4	ASSLDLRGTNEKLF
NA	TRBV5-8	TRBJ2-3	ASSSRDFPWGTDTQY
few	TRBV15	TRBJ2-3	ATSSGQGQGFGGGTQY